A single sample gave rise to the 20 T cell receptor beta chains below, sequenced in a study of early T cells in non-severe SARS-CoV-2 infection. TCRdb re-called the 5' RACE reads with MiXCR, one entry per CDR3 protein. The table lists more than 55,000 distinct CDR3 sequences, around 10% of them singletons, with 17% in the top ten. Sequencing was done on a sample of whole blood. The receptors shown here come from an adult who was a healthcare worker with PCR-confirmed SARS-CoV-2 infection or an uninfected control (not recorded which).

This clonotype was counted a few times. The genes are TRBV9 and TRBJ2-2; D unresolved. V lost 0 bases and J lost 4, with 4 bases in between. The CDR3 consists of 13 residues. CDR1 is SGDLS and CDR2 is YYNGEE in the germline V gene. In nucleotides, the CDR3 is TGTGCCAGCAGCGTAGCTCCCACCGGGGAGCTGTTTTTT. Protein product: CASSVAPTGELFF. The full variable domain, in which reference TRBV9 and TRBJ2-2 provide the parts outside the CDR3, is DSGVTQTPKHLITATGQRVTLRCSPRSGDLSVYWYQQSLDQGLQFLIQYYNGEERAKGNILERFSAQQFPDLHSELNLSSLELGDSALYFCASSVAPTGELFFGEGSRLTVL.

This sequence joins TRBV11-2 and TRBJ2-3; TRBD1 agrees at 8 bases. The CDR3 extends over 14 amino acids. Losses at the gene ends were 8 bases for V and 2 bases for J; bases not matched to a gene: 6. Germline values: CDR1 SGHAT, CDR2 FQNNGV. CDR3 nucleotide sequence: TGTGCCAGCGCGAGGGACAGGACCACAGATACGCAGTATTTT. The encoded protein is CASARDRTTDTQYF.

This clonotype showed up many times. This chain uses TRBV15 with TRBJ1-3; 7 bases line up with TRBD1. The J segment lost 6 bases and the V segment lost 3 bases, leaving 8 bases of the junction unmatched. Germline loops: CDR1 LNHNV, CDR2 YYDKDF (reference sequence). The CDR3 extends over 15 amino acids. The CDR3 protein is CATSRKQGSENTIYF. In nucleotides, the CDR3 is TGTGCCACCAGCAGGAAACAGGGGTCAGAAAACACCATATATTTT.

The genes are TRBV28 and TRBJ2-5, with D possibly TRBD2 on 6 matching bases. The germline V gene has CDR1 MDHEN and CDR2 SYDVKM. Trimming took 3 bases from V and 4 from J, leaving 12 bases between them. The length of the CDR3 is 14 residues. This CDR3 reads CASSFNGGRETQYF. CDR3 sequence (DNA): TGTGCCAGCAGTTTCAATGGAGGGCGAGAGACCCAGTACTTC.

This clonotype has a count of ten or more. The J gene is TRBJ2-3, the V gene TRBV5-1; D not resolved. Per the germline V gene, CDR1 is SGHRS and CDR2 is YFSETQ. The CDR3 consists of 14 residues. Between the trimmed V and J ends, which lost 6 bases and 4 bases, there was a span of 15 bases. CDR3 sequence (DNA): TGCGCCAGCAACCTAGGAAAAGTCGCAGATACGCAGTATTTT. Its protein product is CASNLGKVADTQYF.

This clonotype was seen a handful of times. The J gene is TRBJ1-1, the V gene TRBV12-3 or TRBV12-4; D may be TRBD1 (5 bases). The CDR3 consists of 14 residues. V was trimmed by 5 bases and J by 4 bases, leaving 14 bases between them. This CDR3 reads CASSPTDPTTEAFF. The CDR3 coding sequence is TGTGCCAGCAGTCCGACAGACCCCACCACTGAAGCTTTCTTT.

This clonotype was seen a few times. The chain couples TRBV4-3 to TRBJ1-1; D is possibly TRBD1 (6 bases). Germline CDR1 reads LGHNA; CDR2 reads YSLEER. The CDR3 consists of 15 residues. V dropped 1 base and J dropped 4 bases, with 13 bases sitting between them. The CDR3 sequence: CASSQVIRGSTEAFF. In DNA form, the CDR3 reads TGCGCCAGCAGCCAAGTTATCAGGGGAAGCACTGAAGCTTTCTTT.

This clonotype was counted ten times or more. The CDR3 region is CASSPGEQGSDTQYF. The CDR3 nucleotides read TGTGCCAGCAGCCCGGGCGAACAGGGGTCAGATACGCAGTATTTT. The chain recombines TRBV28 with TRBJ2-3; 7 bases fit TRBD1. Germline CDR1 and CDR2: MDHEN and SYDVKM. J lost 4 bases, V lost 6 bases, and 10 bases had no gene match. The CDR3 loop spans 15 amino acids.

The chain couples TRBV28 to TRBJ2-7, with a weak D call TRBD2 (5 bases). Germline V gene lookup returns CDR1 MDHEN and CDR2 SYDVKM. This CDR3 is 13 amino acids long. V gave up 6 bases and J gave up 2 bases, with 11 bases separating them. The CDR3 reads CASRRSVTYEQYF. The CDR3 coding sequence is TGTGCCAGCAGACGTAGCGTAACCTACGAGCAGTACTTC.

This clonotype was observed many times. CDR3 nucleotides: TGTGCCAGCAGCCACGACTCCTCGAGCTCCTACGAGCAGTACTTC. Residues: CASSHDSSSSYEQYF. V and J are TRBV7-2 and TRBJ2-7; D remains ambiguous. This CDR3 region has 15 residues. V was shortened by 5 bases and J by 0 bases, with 14 bases between the two germline ends. Germline V gene lookup returns CDR1 SGHTA and CDR2 FQGNSA.

This chain links TRBV20-1 with TRBJ1-2; D perhaps matches TRBD1 (5 bases). V was cut by 5 bases and J by 3 bases, with 13 bases left in between. Per germline, CDR1 DFQATT and CDR2 SNEGSKA (reference sequence). This CDR3 contains 13 residues. The CDR3 sequence: CSAAGHAHYGYTF. CDR3 in DNA: TGCAGTGCTGCTGGACACGCTCACTATGGCTACACCTTC.

This clonotype turned up a few times. This chain connects TRBV6-5 to TRBJ2-1; maybe TRBD2 (5 bases). CDR3 length: 11 amino acids. Germline CDR1 reads MNHEY; CDR2 reads SVGAGI. Trimming stripped 6 bases from V and 7 bases from J, with 7 bases between. CDR3 in amino acids: CASSGVNEQFF. The CDR3 coding sequence is TGTGCCAGCAGCGGGGTAAATGAGCAGTTCTTC.

This clonotype was seen just once. A much larger clone lies a single base off, so this may be a read error. The genes are TRBV28 and TRBJ2-7; 11 bases line up with TRBD1. V trimming: 6 bases; J trimming: 6 bases; junction bases outside the gene matches: 7. The CDR3 runs to 14 residues. Per the germline V gene, CDR1 is MDHEN and CDR2 is SYDVKM. CDR3 bases: TGTGCCAGCAGCCCCGGGACAGGGGGTGGCGAGCAGTACTTC. The encoded protein is CASSPGTGGGEQYF.

The table lists this clonotype with many counts. This chain joins TRBV5-1 and TRBJ2-1; 7 bases match TRBD2. Per the germline V gene, CDR1 is SGHRS and CDR2 is YFSETQ. After removal of 0 bases from V and 9 bases from J, the junction contained 6 bases not matched to a gene. The CDR3 loop spans 14 amino acids. The CDR3: CASSLVLGGSEQFF. The CDR3 DNA sequence: TGCGCCAGCAGCTTGGTTCTAGGCGGGAGTGAGCAGTTCTTC.

This clonotype has ten or more counts. The V call is TRBV11-2, the J call TRBJ2-1; D gene uncertain. Between the trimmed V and J ends, which lost 1 base and 3 bases, there was a span of 10 bases. The CDR3 has 15 residues. The V gene's germline CDR1 is SGHAT and CDR2 FQNNGV. The CDR3 DNA is TGTGCCAGCAGCTTAGTCCCAGATATCTACAATGAGCAGTTCTTC. Protein product: CASSLVPDIYNEQFF.

In its sample, this clonotype was seen a few times. The V and J genes are TRBV7-2 and TRBJ2-2; the D is unclear. Germline CDR1 is SGHTA and CDR2 is FQGNSA. This CDR3 has 11 residues. V dropped 6 bases and J dropped 7 bases, with 6 bases sitting between them. In nucleotides, the CDR3 is TGTGCCAGCAGAATCCTCGGGGAGCTGTTTTTT. Residues: CASRILGELFF.

This clonotype was detected only a few times. This chain uses TRBV4-1 with TRBJ1-4; tentatively, D is TRBD1 (6 bases). There are 18 residues in the CDR3. V lost 7 bases and J lost 2, with 23 bases in between. CDR1 is MGHRA and CDR2 is YSYEKL in the germline V gene. The CDR3 loop reads CASKTLLGGRTTNEKLFF. CDR3 DNA sequence: TGCGCCAGCAAGACTCTGCTCGGGGGGCGAACGACTAATGAAAAACTGTTTTTT.

The chain joins TRBV7-3 to TRBJ2-1; D tentatively reads TRBD1 or TRBD2 (5 bases each). V gave up 6 bases and J gave up 6 bases, with 21 bases separating them. There are 16 residues in the CDR3. CDR1 SGHTA and CDR2 FQGTGA come from the germline V gene. Here the CDR3 DNA reads TGTGCCAGCAGTATCCCGACGCAGGGTCGGGGCAATGAGCAGTTCTTC. Translated: CASSIPTQGRGNEQFF.

This clonotype was recorded at least ten times. V and J are TRBV7-2 and TRBJ2-1; perhaps TRBD2 as D (6 bases). Germline V gives CDR1 SGHTA, CDR2 FQGNSA. The CDR3 length is 15 residues. V dropped 7 bases and J dropped 7 bases, with 20 bases sitting between them. The CDR3 DNA reads as TGTGCCAGCACCGGACTACGAGGTCCGGGGAATGAGCAGTTCTTC. Translated, it gives CASTGLRGPGNEQFF.

This clonotype has only a few counts. The chain has TRBV20-1 and TRBJ2-1; TRBD2 might be the D (5 bases). Germline CDR1 is DFQATT and CDR2 is SNEGSKA (reference sequence). The CDR3 is 15 amino acids. V shed 5 bases and J shed 0 bases, with 14 bases lying between them. The CDR3 is CSARSPSSSYNEQFF. The DNA for the CDR3 is TGCAGTGCTCGTTCCCCTAGCAGCTCCTACAATGAGCAGTTCTTC.